This T cell receptor beta chain derives from a study of blood T cell repertoires in COVID-19. For the study at large: T cells, B-cell-depleted T cells, or PBMCs provided the cDNA or gDNA that served as material.

The CDR3 has 15 amino acids. Losses at the gene ends were 6 bases for V and 0 bases for J; bases not matched to a gene: 8. Germline CDR1 and CDR2: SNHLY and FYNNEI. This clone has only one observation. Per the original methods: Amplification of reference gene primers provided the estimated nucleated cell counts. Sequencing was performed with immunoSEQ multiplex PCR; in TCRdb, only in-frame clones are kept and a portion is missing. The DNA was the basis for D and trimming; V, J and clone size are from that table. The sample lists approximately 270,000 clones; approximately 85% were seen once. Individuals drawn from 20 to 25 US areas were about 18 to 90 years old. Participants reported their clinical history, and cohort assignment relied on those reports.

J is TRBJ2-7 and V is TRBV2, with 7 bases matching TRBD1. Source material: PBMCs or T cells enriched from blood (not recorded which). This receptor was identified in a woman aged 50 to 60 who had recovered from COVID-19. CDR3 sequence reads: CASSGDSRNSYEQYF. CDR3 in DNA: TGTGCCAGCAGCGGGGACAGCCGAAACTCCTACGAGCAGTACTTC. Combining the CDR3 with reference TRBV2 and TRBJ2-7 gives the whole variable domain EPEVTQTPSHQVTQMGQEVILRCVPISNHLYFYWYRQILGQKVEFLVSFYNNEISEKSEIFDDQFSVERPDGSNFTLKIRSTKLEDSAMYFCASSGDSRNSYEQYFGPGTRLTVT.